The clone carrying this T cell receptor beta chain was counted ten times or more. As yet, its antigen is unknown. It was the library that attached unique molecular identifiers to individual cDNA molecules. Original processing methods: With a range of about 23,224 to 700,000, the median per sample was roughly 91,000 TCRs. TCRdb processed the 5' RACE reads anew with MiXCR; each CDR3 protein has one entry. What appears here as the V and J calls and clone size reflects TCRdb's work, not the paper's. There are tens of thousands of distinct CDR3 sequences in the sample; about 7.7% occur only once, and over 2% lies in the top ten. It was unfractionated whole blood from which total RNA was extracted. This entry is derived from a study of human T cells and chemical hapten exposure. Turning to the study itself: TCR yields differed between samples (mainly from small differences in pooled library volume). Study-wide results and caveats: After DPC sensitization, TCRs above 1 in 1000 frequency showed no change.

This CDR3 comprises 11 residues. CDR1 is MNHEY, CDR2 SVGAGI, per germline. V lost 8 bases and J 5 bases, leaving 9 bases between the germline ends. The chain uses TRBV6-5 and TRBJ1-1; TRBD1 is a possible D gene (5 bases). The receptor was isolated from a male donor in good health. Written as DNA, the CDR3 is TGTGCCAGCTACAAGGGGACTGAAGCTTTCTTT. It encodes CASYKGTEAFF.